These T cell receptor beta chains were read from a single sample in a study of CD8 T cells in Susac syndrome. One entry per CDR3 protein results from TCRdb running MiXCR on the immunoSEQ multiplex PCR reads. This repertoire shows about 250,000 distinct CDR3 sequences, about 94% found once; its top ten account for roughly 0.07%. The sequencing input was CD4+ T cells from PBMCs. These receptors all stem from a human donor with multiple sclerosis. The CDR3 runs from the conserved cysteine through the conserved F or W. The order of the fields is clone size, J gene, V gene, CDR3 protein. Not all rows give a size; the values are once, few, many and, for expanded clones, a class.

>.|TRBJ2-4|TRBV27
CASRSDREYIQYF
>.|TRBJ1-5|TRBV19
CASSSPPSGGSNQPQHF
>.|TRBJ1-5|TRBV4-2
CASSQDQSSNQPQHF
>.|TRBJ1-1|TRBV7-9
CASSVGSEAFF
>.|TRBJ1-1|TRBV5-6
CASSLTGGGLEAFF
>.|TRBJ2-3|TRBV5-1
CASSLERGDTDTQYF
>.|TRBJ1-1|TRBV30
CAWSVGTTLKLKAFF
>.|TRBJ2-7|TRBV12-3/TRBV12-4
CASSAPGQGYEQYF
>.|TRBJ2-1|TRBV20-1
CSAGTGVGSYNEQFF
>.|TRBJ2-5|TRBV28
CASSFQQVQETQYF
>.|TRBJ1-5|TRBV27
CASSLRGALGGEQPQHF
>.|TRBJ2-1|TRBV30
CAWSVISYNEQFF
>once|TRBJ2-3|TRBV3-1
CASSHIFSDTQYF
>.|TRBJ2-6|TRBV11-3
CASSLGWAGANVLTF
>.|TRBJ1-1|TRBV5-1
CASSSDTISAFF
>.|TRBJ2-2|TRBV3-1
CASSPPAGLAGHGTGELFF
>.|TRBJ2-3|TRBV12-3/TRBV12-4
CASTVDEDTQYF
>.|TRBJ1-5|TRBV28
CASKFSDRGNQPQHF
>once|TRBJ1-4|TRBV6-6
CASSPSDREKLFF
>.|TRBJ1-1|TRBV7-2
CASSLQAGLNTEAFF
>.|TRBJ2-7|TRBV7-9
CASSPRRTGPEQYF
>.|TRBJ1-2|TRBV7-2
CASSLGGYRRNYGYTF
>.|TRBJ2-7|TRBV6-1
CARSPFGDEQYF
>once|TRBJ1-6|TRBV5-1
CASSFGTDSPLHF
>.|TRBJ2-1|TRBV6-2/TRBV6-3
CASTKGQGNNEQFF
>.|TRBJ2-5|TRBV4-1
CASSAPGRTSGSLETQYF
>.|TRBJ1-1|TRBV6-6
CASTEDTEAFF
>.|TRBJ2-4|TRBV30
CAWSFFKNIQYF
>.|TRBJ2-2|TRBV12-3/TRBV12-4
CASSPSSRARTGELFF
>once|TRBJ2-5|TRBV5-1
CASSPGTGVQETQYF
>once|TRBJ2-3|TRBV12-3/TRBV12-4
CASSFNGGQDTQYF
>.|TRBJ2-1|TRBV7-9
CASSFFSQGRRGEQFF
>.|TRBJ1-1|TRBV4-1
CASSQGHRGGGTEAFF
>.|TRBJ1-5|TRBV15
CATRRETGVTNQPQHF
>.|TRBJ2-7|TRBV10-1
CASSDPSGDEQYF
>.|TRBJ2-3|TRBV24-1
CATSVPGRDDTQYF
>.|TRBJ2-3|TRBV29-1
CSVEVAGTDTQYF
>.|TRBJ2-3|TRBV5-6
CASSRPGTETNTQYF
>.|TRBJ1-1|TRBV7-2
CASSFPGRAAFF
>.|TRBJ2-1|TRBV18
CASSPRTEQFF
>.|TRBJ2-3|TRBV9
CASSALAGGTTDTQYF
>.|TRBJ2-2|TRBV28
CASSTSGVGTGELFF
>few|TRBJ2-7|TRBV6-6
CASTRTGLVYEQYF
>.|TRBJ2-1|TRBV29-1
CSVGPSGYNEQFF
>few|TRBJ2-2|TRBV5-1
CASSLASNTGELFF
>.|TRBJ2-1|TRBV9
CASSVATWRPGLPNNEQFF
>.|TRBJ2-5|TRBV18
CASSPLSGAKETQYF
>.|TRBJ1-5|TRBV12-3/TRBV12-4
CASSFTDREHQPQHF
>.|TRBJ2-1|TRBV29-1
CSRGGSNNEQFF
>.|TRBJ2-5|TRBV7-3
CASSSIAGEQETQYF
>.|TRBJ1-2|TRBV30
CAWRQGGYTF
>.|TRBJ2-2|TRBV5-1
CASSTRASRNTGELFF
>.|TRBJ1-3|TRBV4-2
CASSRRGLNGNTIYF
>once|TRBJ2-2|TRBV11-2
CASSLAPRVGELFF
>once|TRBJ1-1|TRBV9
CASSVDQGRNTEAFF
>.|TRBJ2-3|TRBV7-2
CASSALRGYTQYF
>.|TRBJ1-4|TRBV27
CASSLFPQGNEKLFF